The 24 T cell receptor beta chains in this list originate from one sample, sequenced in a study of blood T cell repertoires in COVID-19. Clones were sequenced by immunoSEQ multiplex PCR, and TCRdb holds only the in-frame ones, with some missing. The sample gives 99,000 or so clones, roughly 83% of which show up once; roughly 3.4% is in the top ten. The sample comprised peripheral blood. These receptors all come from a woman of 80 years or more with active or convalescent COVID-19.

The CDR3 bases are TGTGCCTGGAGCCTTGGGGACAGGGCACAGCCCCAGCATTTT. Amino acid sequence: CAWSLGDRAQPQHF. The rearrangement links TRBV30 to TRBJ1-5; 9 bases line up with TRBD1. V shed 3 bases, J shed 7 bases, and the junction held 7 bases outside the gene matches. Germline V lookup: CDR1 GTSNPN, CDR2 SVGIG (reference sequence). The CDR3 consists of 14 residues. Using reference TRBV30 and TRBJ1-5 for the parts outside the CDR3, the full variable domain is SQTIHQWPATLVQPVGSPLSLECTVEGTSNPNLYWYRQAAGRGLQLLFYSVGIGQISSEVPQNLSASRPQDRQFILSSKKLLLSDSGFYLCAWSLGDRAQPQHFGDGTRLSIL.

This chain uses TRBV6-5 with TRBJ2-2, with TRBD2 identical over 11 bases. Germline-derived CDR1 and CDR2 are MNHEY and SVGAGI. Unmatched junction bases numbered 2, after V lost 6 bases and J lost 2 bases. The CDR3 loop spans 15 amino acids. CDR3 sequence reads: CASRGTSGNTGELFF. In DNA, the CDR3 is TGTGCCAGCAGGGGGACTAGCGGCAACACCGGGGAGCTGTTTTTT.

This clone was observed once. The chain employs TRBV5-4 and TRBJ2-5; TRBD2 matches 12 bases. Germline V gene data show CDR1 as SGHNT and CDR2 as YYREEE (reference sequence). The CDR3 is 18 amino acids. V lost 4 bases to trimming and J lost 4 bases; unmatched junction nucleotides: 14. This CDR3 is CASSPVGLAGGKGETQYF. CDR3 bases: TGTGCCAGCAGCCCCGTGGGGCTAGCGGGGGGGAAGGGAGAGACCCAGTACTTC.

The rearrangement links TRBV7-3 to TRBJ1-4; 10 bases match TRBD1. Germline V gives CDR1 SGHTA, CDR2 FQGTGA. This CDR3 comprises 16 residues. With 5 bases clipped from V and 3 bases from J, the junction kept 6 bases outside the gene matches. The CDR3 DNA reads as TGTGCCAGCAGCCCGACAGGGGGCTTGGCTAATGAAAAACTGTTTTTT. Translating gives CASSPTGGLANEKLFF.

The chain combines TRBV27 with TRBJ2-7, with 13 bases matching TRBD2. This CDR3 region has 17 residues. Germline V gives CDR1 MNHEY, CDR2 SMNVEV (reference sequence). The junction had 8 bases not matched to a gene; V was cut back by 6 bases and J by 0 bases. The CDR3 DNA sequence: TGTGCCAGCAGAAGTACTAGCGGGAGGGCCTCCTCCTACGAGCAGTACTTC. Amino acid sequence: CASRSTSGRASSYEQYF.

V usage is TRBV7-3 and J usage is TRBJ2-6; D is perhaps TRBD1 (6 bases). V was clipped by 4 bases and J by 0 bases, with 13 bases between them. The CDR3 runs to 17 residues. Germline V gives CDR1 SGHTA, CDR2 FQGTGA. In nucleotides, the CDR3 is TGTGCCAGCAGCTCACCTAGGACAGTCTCTGGGGCCAACGTCCTGACTTTC. It codes for CASSSPRTVSGANVLTF.

This clone showed up just a few times. CDR3 sequence reads: CASRRHGQAGVGYTF. The CDR3 DNA follows: TGTGCCAGCAGACGCCACGGACAGGCCGGGGTTGGCTACACCTTC. This chain uses TRBV28 with TRBJ1-2, with 7 bases lining up with TRBD1. CDR1 MDHEN and CDR2 SYDVKM come from the germline V gene. The V segment lost 6 bases and the J segment 7 bases; nucleotides outside the gene matches: 14. This CDR3 has 15 residues.

This chain joins TRBV14 and TRBJ2-5; weak D call: TRBD2 (5 bases). The CDR3 spans 16 residues. Germline CDR1 and CDR2: SGHDN and FVKESK. The ends were cut back, 1 base at V and 1 base at J, with 13 bases in the middle. This CDR3 reads CASSQAVDSFQETQYF. As DNA, the CDR3 is TGTGCCAGCAGCCAAGCTGTGGACTCTTTCCAAGAGACCCAGTACTTC.

The chain employs TRBV9 and TRBJ2-2; the D gene is possibly TRBD2 (6 bases). CDR1 is SGDLS and CDR2 is YYNGEE in the germline V gene. The V end was cut by 0 bases, the J end by 4 bases, with 10 bases between. This CDR3 is built from 15 residues. Here the CDR3 reads CASSVDPGGTGELFF. In DNA form, the CDR3 reads TGTGCCAGCAGCGTAGATCCCGGGGGCACCGGGGAGCTGTTTTTT.

This clone came up once. The V call is TRBV7-9, the J call TRBJ1-1; 7 nucleotides match TRBD1. The germline V gene encodes CDR1 SEHNR and CDR2 FQNEAQ (reference sequence). J lost 8 bases, V lost 5 bases, and 8 bases had no gene match. The CDR3 contains 13 residues. The DNA of the CDR3 is TGTGCCAGCAGCCTCCGGACAGGTTGGGAAGCTTTCTTT. This encodes CASSLRTGWEAFF.

This chain connects TRBV4-1 to TRBJ2-1; no definite D call. V lost 1 base and J lost 7, with 11 bases in between. CDR1 and CDR2 from the germline V gene are MGHRA and YSYEKL. This CDR3 is 14 amino acids long. Here the CDR3 reads CASSQGATWNEQFF. In nucleotides, the CDR3 is TGCGCCAGCAGCCAAGGTGCGACATGGAATGAGCAGTTCTTC.

This chain joins TRBV28 and TRBJ1-2; 12 bases agree with TRBD1. This CDR3 has 16 amino acids. The ends lost 4 bases at V and 8 bases at J; junction bases unmatched: 11. From germline, CDR1 is MDHEN and CDR2 SYDVKM. CDR3 protein: CASSSAAGTGGFGYTF. DNA for the CDR3: TGTGCCAGCAGTTCAGCTGCGGGGACAGGGGGCTTCGGCTACACCTTC.

The V gene is TRBV28, the J gene TRBJ1-4; 10 bases match TRBD1. This CDR3 has 14 residues. V was pared by 6 bases and J by 7 bases, with 5 bases of the junction left unmatched. Germline V gene lookup returns CDR1 MDHEN and CDR2 SYDVKM. The CDR3 sequence: CASSPTGGLEKLFF. The CDR3 bases are TGTGCCAGCAGCCCGACAGGGGGCCTTGAAAAACTGTTTTTT. The full variable domain, completed using reference TRBV28 and TRBJ1-4, is DVKVTQSSRYLVKRTGEKVFLECVQDMDHENMFWYRQDPGLGLRLIYFSYDVKMKEKGDIPEGYSVSREKKERFSLILESASTNQTSMYLCASSPTGGLEKLFFGSGTQLSVL.

V is TRBV30 and J is TRBJ1-5; no clear D. Germline loops: CDR1 GTSNPN, CDR2 SVGIG (reference sequence). V lost 0 bases and J lost 1, with 19 bases in between. CDR3 length equals 18 residues. The CDR3, as DNA: TGTGCCTGGAGTGTACGATCTAGAAAGGCGGGCAGCAATCAGCCCCAGCATTTT. Translation: CAWSVRSRKAGSNQPQHF.

This clone came up a few times. V and J are TRBV5-1 and TRBJ1-5; TRBD1 matches 11 bases. Germline-derived CDR1 and CDR2 are SGHRS and YFSETQ. Trimming cost V 4 bases and J 3 bases; bases outside gene matches: 6. This CDR3 contains 16 residues. For the CDR3, the DNA is TGCGCCAGCAGCGCCGGGACAGGGGGTGTCAATCAGCCCCAGCATTTT. Translated, it gives CASSAGTGGVNQPQHF.

The genes are TRBV7-2 and TRBJ1-2; D ambiguous. Trimming pared 8 bases from V and 6 bases from J, leaving 19 bases between. This CDR3 region has 14 residues. CDR1 is SGHTA, CDR2 FQGNSA, per germline. The CDR3 DNA follows: TGTGCCAGCGGCGAGGTTCTCGGGTTGGATGGCTACACCTTC. It yields the protein CASGEVLGLDGYTF.

The V gene is TRBV5-1, the J gene TRBJ2-4; 10 positions match TRBD1. The J segment lost 7 bases and the V segment lost 4 bases, leaving 8 bases of the junction unmatched. Germline loops: CDR1 SGHRS, CDR2 YFSETQ. This CDR3 region has 15 residues. The CDR3 here is CASSAAMGQGNIQYF. CDR3 in DNA: TGCGCCAGCAGCGCCGCTATGGGACAGGGGAACATTCAGTACTTC.

V and J are TRBV3-1 (or the pseudogene TRBV3-2) and TRBJ1-5; D is ambiguous. This CDR3 spans 12 amino acids. CDR1 and CDR2 from the germline V gene are LGHDT and YNNKEL (reference sequence). V was shortened by 4 bases and J by 4 bases, with 5 bases between the two germline ends. This CDR3 is CASSLRNQPQHF. CDR3 in DNA: TGTGCCAGCAGCCTGCGAAATCAGCCCCAGCATTTT.

This chain links TRBV6-2 or TRBV6-3 with TRBJ1-1, with unresolved D. The germline V gene encodes CDR1 MNHEY and CDR2 SVGEGT. Trimming took off 2 bases at V and 4 bases at J, with 11 bases between the two ends. CDR3 length equals 14 residues. This CDR3 is CASSYQRGGTEAFF. CDR3 DNA sequence: TGTGCCAGCAGTTACCAGAGAGGAGGCACTGAAGCTTTCTTT.

V and J are TRBV6-6 and TRBJ2-5, with D possibly TRBD2 on 6 matching bases. The CDR3 has 15 residues. CDR1 MNHNY and CDR2 SVGAGI come from the germline V gene (reference sequence). Trimming removed 5 bases from V and 5 bases from J, with 18 bases in between. CDR3: CASSGPGTLWETQYF. As DNA, the CDR3 is TGTGCCAGCAGTGGTCCCGGGACTCTGTGGGAGACCCAGTACTTC.

This rearrangement joins TRBV5-5 to TRBJ1-5, with TRBD1 matching over 10 bases. V was pared by 5 bases and J by 2 bases, with 4 bases of the junction left unmatched. This CDR3 spans 15 amino acids. Germline CDR1 is SGHKS and CDR2 is YYEKEE (reference sequence). CDR3 sequence: CASRTGGLGNQPQHF. CDR3 in DNA: TGTGCCAGCAGGACAGGGGGCTTAGGCAATCAGCCCCAGCATTTT.

The chain has TRBV7-2 and TRBJ2-7; D call uncertain. Germline V gene sequence: CDR1 SGHTA, CDR2 FQGNSA. Trimming cost V 5 bases and J 3 bases, with 17 bases left between them. This CDR3 is 15 amino acids long. The CDR3 DNA reads TGTGCCAGCAGCCCCGCTAGTAATTTTTACTACGAGCAGTACTTC. Translation gives CASSPASNFYYEQYF.

The genes are TRBV5-1 and TRBJ1-4; 7 nucleotides agree with TRBD1. J gave up 5 bases and V 2 bases, and 6 bases lay outside the gene matches. In germline, CDR1 is SGHRS, CDR2 YFSETQ. The CDR3 is 15 amino acids. The CDR3 sequence is CASSLTGTENEKLFF. In nucleotides, the CDR3 is TGCGCCAGCAGCTTAACCGGGACAGAGAATGAAAAACTGTTTTTT.

The chain recombines TRBV11-2 with TRBJ2-1; TRBD1 aligns across 7 bases. Losses at the gene ends were 4 bases for V and 6 bases for J; bases not matched to a gene: 3. This CDR3 is 13 amino acids long. The germline gives CDR1 SGHAT, CDR2 FQNNGV. DNA of the CDR3: TGTGCCAGCAGCTATGGACAGGTCAATGAGCAGTTCTTC. Protein: CASSYGQVNEQFF.